These T cell receptor beta chains were read from a single sample in a study of blood T cells in healthy people across ages. TCRdb reprocessed the 5' RACE reads via MiXCR and lists one record per CDR3 protein. The repertoire consists of 450,000 to 600,000 distinct CDR3 sequences, with around a quarter occurring once and the leading ten covering approximately 3.6%. These data also formed part of another study, on T cells of mothers and their children.

Sequences were obtained from blood. The source of these receptors is a boy aged 2 to 9 in good health. CDR3s include the opening cysteine and the closing phenylalanine or tryptophan. Each record gives: D gene, clone size, J gene, V gene, CDR3 protein, CDR3 DNA. The D gene is left open where the match is weak. The listing skips clone size in some rows; elsewhere it reads once, few, many or a size class.

d_gene: TRBD1; abundance: few; j_gene: TRBJ2-3; v_gene: TRBV7-9; CDR3aa: CASSTHRGLEEGRKKDTQYF; CDR3nt: TGTGCCAGCAGCACCCACAGGGGGCTGGAAGAAGGGCGGAAGAAAGATACGCAGTATTTT
d_gene: TRBD2; abundance: few; j_gene: TRBJ2-7; v_gene: TRBV18; CDR3aa: CASSPRLAGGGEQYF; CDR3nt: TGTGCCAGCTCACCACGGCTAGCGGGAGGAGGTGAGCAGTACTTC
d_gene: TRBD1; abundance: -; j_gene: TRBJ1-2; v_gene: TRBV2; CDR3aa: CASRQGASGYTF; CDR3nt: TGTGCCAGCAGACAGGGGGCCAGTGGCTACACCTTC
d_gene: TRBD2; abundance: -; j_gene: TRBJ2-1; v_gene: TRBV20-1; CDR3aa: CSASASGKTEQFF; CDR3nt: TGCAGTGCTAGCGCCAGCGGGAAAACTGAGCAGTTCTTC
d_gene: TRBD2; abundance: few; j_gene: TRBJ2-3; v_gene: TRBV19; CDR3aa: CASSTVGTSGTDTQYF; CDR3nt: TGTGCCAGTAGTACCGTCGGGACTAGCGGCACAGATACGCAGTATTTT
d_gene: -; abundance: few; j_gene: TRBJ2-2; v_gene: TRBV5-1; CDR3aa: CASSLGSGPGELFF; CDR3nt: TGCGCCAGCAGCTTGGGATCGGGGCCCGGGGAGCTGTTTTTT
d_gene: TRBD1; abundance: -; j_gene: TRBJ2-5; v_gene: TRBV4-3; CDR3aa: CASSQDRQGQGTQTQYF; CDR3nt: TGCGCCAGCAGCCAAGACCGTCAGGGACAGGGGACACAGACCCAGTACTTC
d_gene: -; abundance: few; j_gene: TRBJ2-1; v_gene: TRBV29-1; CDR3aa: CSVVYMKGHDEQFF; CDR3nt: TGCAGCGTTGTATACATGAAGGGGCATGATGAGCAGTTCTTC
d_gene: TRBD1; abundance: -; j_gene: TRBJ2-6; v_gene: TRBV4-3; CDR3aa: CASSTQGTGANVLTF; CDR3nt: TGCGCCAGCAGTACACAGGGGACTGGGGCCAACGTCCTGACTTTC
d_gene: TRBD2; abundance: -; j_gene: TRBJ2-5; v_gene: TRBV29-1; CDR3aa: CSVVEGMASGRRYQETQYF; CDR3nt: TGCAGCGTTGTCGAGGGGATGGCTAGCGGGCGACGGTACCAAGAGACCCAGTACTTC
d_gene: TRBD2; abundance: many; j_gene: TRBJ2-2; v_gene: TRBV11-2; CDR3aa: CASSLDFGLAGGSGELFF; CDR3nt: TGTGCCAGCAGCTTAGATTTCGGTCTAGCGGGAGGCTCCGGGGAGCTGTTTTTT
d_gene: TRBD2; abundance: -; j_gene: TRBJ2-3; v_gene: TRBV10-2; CDR3aa: CASSERLAGGTQYF; CDR3nt: TGCGCCAGCAGTGAGCGACTAGCGGGAGGAACGCAGTATTTT
d_gene: -; abundance: few; j_gene: TRBJ1-2; v_gene: TRBV5-4; CDR3aa: CASSSGEVPRGGYTF; CDR3nt: TGTGCCAGCAGCTCCGGGGAGGTCCCGAGGGGTGGCTACACCTTC
d_gene: -; abundance: few; j_gene: TRBJ2-7; v_gene: TRBV9; CDR3aa: CASSVGGGGRVEQYF; CDR3nt: TGTGCCAGCAGCGTAGGAGGTGGGGGTCGGGTCGAGCAGTACTTC
d_gene: -; abundance: few; j_gene: TRBJ2-1; v_gene: TRBV12-3/TRBV12-4; CDR3aa: CASRPLGRSMYNEQFF; CDR3nt: TGTGCCAGCAGACCGCTCGGACGGTCAATGTACAATGAGCAGTTCTTC
d_gene: TRBD1; abundance: few; j_gene: TRBJ2-5; v_gene: TRBV15; CDR3aa: CATSPGQGIGRETQYF; CDR3nt: TGTGCCACCAGCCCTGGACAGGGGATAGGTCGGGAGACCCAGTACTTC
d_gene: TRBD2; abundance: few; j_gene: TRBJ2-1; v_gene: TRBV11-2; CDR3aa: CASSLAGLAEPPPYNEQFF; CDR3nt: TGTGCCAGCAGCTTAGCGGGACTAGCGGAACCCCCACCCTACAATGAGCAGTTCTTC
d_gene: -; abundance: many; j_gene: TRBJ2-3; v_gene: TRBV7-9; CDR3aa: CASGDPRGYSDTQYF; CDR3nt: TGTGCCAGCGGCGACCCGAGGGGCTACTCAGATACGCAGTATTTT
d_gene: -; abundance: few; j_gene: TRBJ1-2; v_gene: TRBV11-2; CDR3aa: CASSLTSGGGYTF; CDR3nt: TGTGCCAGCAGCTTAACCTCGGGGGGTGGCTACACCTTC
d_gene: -; abundance: -; j_gene: TRBJ1-4; v_gene: TRBV14; CDR3aa: CASSQALGTQNEKLFF; CDR3nt: TGTGCCAGCAGCCAAGCCCTCGGGACCCAGAATGAAAAACTGTTTTTT
d_gene: -; abundance: few; j_gene: TRBJ1-1; v_gene: TRBV2; CDR3aa: CASPNRDEAFF; CDR3nt: TGTGCCAGCCCAAACAGGGATGAAGCTTTCTTT
d_gene: -; abundance: -; j_gene: TRBJ1-3; v_gene: TRBV7-9; CDR3aa: CASSAPGHPGNTIYF; CDR3nt: TGTGCCAGCAGCGCCCCGGGACACCCAGGAAACACCATATATTTT
d_gene: -; abundance: -; j_gene: TRBJ2-3; v_gene: TRBV6-2/TRBV6-3; CDR3aa: CASSYSGGDTDTQYF; CDR3nt: TGTGCCAGCAGTTACTCGGGCGGGGACACAGATACGCAGTATTTT
d_gene: -; abundance: -; j_gene: TRBJ1-2; v_gene: TRBV7-2; CDR3aa: CASSPVKGPGYTF; CDR3nt: TGTGCCAGCAGCCCGGTGAAGGGGCCTGGCTACACCTTC
d_gene: -; abundance: -; j_gene: TRBJ1-2; v_gene: TRBV11-2; CDR3aa: CASSLGRVDYGYTF; CDR3nt: TGTGCCAGCAGCTTAGGACGAGTAGACTATGGCTACACCTTC
d_gene: TRBD2; abundance: -; j_gene: TRBJ2-7; v_gene: TRBV7-6; CDR3aa: CASSLADRGGYEQYF; CDR3nt: TGTGCCAGCAGCTTAGCGGACCGGGGGGGGTACGAGCAGTACTTC
d_gene: -; abundance: -; j_gene: TRBJ2-7; v_gene: TRBV7-9; CDR3aa: CASVGIGWDEQYF; CDR3nt: TGTGCCAGCGTTGGGATAGGTTGGGACGAGCAGTACTTC
d_gene: TRBD2; abundance: few; j_gene: TRBJ2-1; v_gene: TRBV24-1; CDR3aa: CATSDSGLANEQFF; CDR3nt: TGTGCCACCAGTGACTCGGGACTAGCGAATGAGCAGTTCTTC
d_gene: TRBD1; abundance: -; j_gene: TRBJ1-4; v_gene: TRBV12-3/TRBV12-4; CDR3aa: CASSLRPGQGEKLFF; CDR3nt: TGTGCCAGCAGTTTAAGGCCGGGACAGGGTGAAAAACTGTTTTTT
d_gene: -; abundance: few; j_gene: TRBJ2-7; v_gene: TRBV12-3/TRBV12-4; CDR3aa: CASSLGAIREQYF; CDR3nt: TGTGCCAGCAGTTTAGGGGCAATCCGGGAGCAGTACTTC
d_gene: -; abundance: -; j_gene: TRBJ1-5; v_gene: TRBV7-2; CDR3aa: CASSQAGDQPQHF; CDR3nt: TGTGCCAGCAGCCAGGCAGGGGATCAGCCCCAGCATTTT